A single sample gave rise to the 27 T cell receptor beta chains below, sequenced in a study of OX40 agonist ivuxolimab in advanced cancers. Assay: immunoSEQ multiplex PCR; the TCRdb copy retains only in-frame clones and omits some. The profile covers about 34,000 clones, with roughly 80% appearing a single time and 2% to 3% taken by the ten largest. The starting material was CD4+ or CD8+ T cells sorted from blood, obtained in a trial of the OX40 agonist ivuxolimab. The receptors originated from an adult with an advanced solid tumor such as melanoma, head and neck, liver or kidney cancer.

The rearrangement links TRBV19 to TRBJ2-2; D might be TRBD2 (6 bases). From germline, CDR1 is LNHDA and CDR2 SQIVND (reference sequence). This CDR3 contains 18 residues. V lost 3 bases, J lost 3 bases, and 20 bases lay in between. In DNA, the CDR3 is TGTGCCAGTAGTATGGACCTCGGGGGATTGGGTGACACCGGGGAGCTGTTTTTT. This sequence encodes CASSMDLGGLGDTGELFF. The entire variable domain, with the rest obtained from reference TRBV19 and TRBJ2-2, is as follows: DGGITQSPKYLFRKEGQNVTLSCEQNLNHDAMYWYRQDPGQGLRLIYYSQIVNDFQKGDIAEGYSVSREKKESFPLTVTSAQKNPTAFYLCASSMDLGGLGDTGELFFGEGSRLTVL.

The chain joins TRBV4-2 to TRBJ1-3, with D perhaps matching TRBD1 (5 bases). CDR1 and CDR2 from the germline V gene are LGHNA and YNFKEQ. This CDR3 has 15 residues. V lost 3 bases and J lost 7, with 16 bases in between. CDR3 in amino acids: CASSHLRERGNTIYF. In nucleotides, the CDR3 is TGTGCCAGCAGCCACCTCAGGGAACGAGGGAACACCATATATTTT.

The V and J genes are TRBV11-2 and TRBJ2-7; 12 nucleotides match TRBD2. The CDR3 covers 13 residues. Germline V gene data show CDR1 as SGHAT and CDR2 as FQNNGV. Unmatched junction bases numbered 1, after V lost 8 bases and J lost 2 bases. CDR3 residues: CASSSGGAYEQYF. The CDR3 DNA reads TGTGCCAGCTCTAGCGGGGGGGCCTACGAGCAGTACTTC.

CDR3 coding DNA: TGCGCCAGCAGCCAAGGAAGCGGGACAGGGGAACAGCCCCAGCATTTT. This encodes CASSQGSGTGEQPQHF. The chain joins TRBV4-3 to TRBJ1-5; 10 bases match TRBD1. The germline CDR1 and CDR2 sequences are LGHNA and YSLEER. The V segment lost 1 base and the J segment 7 bases; nucleotides outside the gene matches: 7. The CDR3 is 16 residues long.

The genes are TRBV27 and TRBJ2-7; 12 nucleotides agree with TRBD1. V dropped 6 bases and J dropped 6; count of bases not matched to a gene: 12. CDR1 is MNHEY and CDR2 is SMNVEV in the germline V gene (reference sequence). The CDR3 contains 16 residues. DNA for the CDR3: TGTGCCAGCAGAGGCCTGCCGGGACAGGGGGCTGGCGAGCAGTACTTC. Its protein product is CASRGLPGQGAGEQYF.

V gene TRBV11-2 combines with J gene TRBJ2-1; D might be TRBD2 (6 bases). V lost 4 bases and J lost 10, with 17 bases in between. The CDR3 is made up of 14 amino acids. Germline CDR1 reads SGHAT; CDR2 reads FQNNGV. CDR3 in DNA: TGTGCCAGCAGCTCCTCCTTGGCGGGGAGAGAGCAGTTCTTC. Encoded protein: CASSSSLAGREQFF.

This clone was recorded once. V and J are TRBV7-2 and TRBJ2-5; possibly TRBD1 for D (5 bases). V lost 0 bases, J lost 5 bases, and 16 bases lay in between. The CDR3 extends over 16 amino acids. CDR1 and CDR2 (germline): SGHTA, FQGNSA. CDR3 region: CASSLASDRVGETQYF. CDR3 coding DNA: TGTGCCAGCAGCTTAGCCTCCGACAGAGTGGGGGAGACCCAGTACTTC.

This chain uses TRBV5-4 with TRBJ1-6; D uncertain. V lost 0 bases and J 10 bases, leaving 11 bases between the germline ends. Germline V gene sequence: CDR1 SGHNT, CDR2 YYREEE (reference sequence). CDR3 length: 14 amino acids. The CDR3 loop reads CASSLGQSGSPLHF. DNA of the CDR3: TGTGCCAGCAGCTTGGGGCAGTCGGGGTCACCCCTCCACTTT.

The gene calls are TRBV7-2 and TRBJ1-6, with D possibly being TRBD1 (6 bases). V lost 5 bases and J lost 0, with 14 bases in between. CDR1 SGHTA and CDR2 FQGNSA come from the germline V gene. The CDR3 totals 17 residues. CDR3 amino acids: CASSPGQLSSYNSPLHF. As DNA, the CDR3 is TGTGCCAGCAGCCCCGGACAGTTGAGCTCCTATAATTCACCCCTCCACTTT.

The rearrangement joins TRBV18 to TRBJ2-1; 8 nucleotides agree with TRBD1. Losses at the gene ends were 6 bases for V and 4 bases for J; bases not matched to a gene: 8. Germline V gene lookup returns CDR1 KGHSH and CDR2 LQKENI. This CDR3 region has 15 residues. The CDR3 bases are TGTGCCAGCTCCCAAGGGACAGGCCCTTACAATGAGCAGTTCTTC. It encodes CASSQGTGPYNEQFF.

The J gene is TRBJ2-3, the V gene TRBV7-2; a weak D match, TRBD2 (6 bases). Trimming removed 0 bases at V and 7 bases at J, with 20 bases between. The CDR3 runs 17 residues. The germline V gene has CDR1 SGHTA and CDR2 FQGNSA. The CDR3 bases are TGTGCCAGCAGCTTAGCGCATGCGACTGGTGGAGGGTATACGCAGTATTTT. This encodes CASSLAHATGGGYTQYF.

This clone has only a few counts. V is TRBV20-1 and J is TRBJ1-2; TRBD1 might be the D (6 bases). The germline gives CDR1 DFQATT, CDR2 SNEGSKA (reference sequence). This CDR3 comprises 11 residues. V lost 3 bases to trimming and J lost 5 bases, with 7 bases between them. CDR3 sequence reads: CSASRGYGYTF. The CDR3 DNA sequence: TGCAGTGCTAGCAGGGGTTATGGCTACACCTTC.

The chain recombines TRBV30 with TRBJ1-4; 9 bases align to TRBD1. V was clipped by 2 bases and J by 10 bases; unmatched bases: 11. Germline CDR1 GTSNPN, CDR2 SVGIG (reference sequence). This CDR3 spans 15 amino acids. The CDR3 reads CAWSTTGTGMAKLFF. DNA of the CDR3: TGTGCCTGGAGTACCACCGGGACAGGGATGGCAAAACTGTTTTTT.

The chain uses TRBV7-2 and TRBJ2-1; 10 bases agree with TRBD2. The germline V gene has CDR1 SGHTA and CDR2 FQGNSA. V was pared by 4 bases and J by 4 bases, with 4 bases of the junction left unmatched. The CDR3 sequence is 15 residues long. Written as DNA, the CDR3 is TGTGCCAGCAGCTCTAGCGGGGGCCGTTACAATGAGCAGTTCTTC. Protein sequence: CASSSSGGRYNEQFF.

This sequence joins TRBV30 and TRBJ2-1; the match to TRBD2 covers 10 bases. Germline values: CDR1 GTSNPN, CDR2 SVGIG (reference sequence). Losses at the gene ends were 0 bases for V and 7 bases for J; bases not matched to a gene: 6. The CDR3 length is 15 residues. CDR3 amino acids: CAWSVVAGGPNEQFF. In DNA, the CDR3 is TGTGCCTGGAGTGTAGTAGCGGGAGGTCCAAATGAGCAGTTCTTC.

The V and J genes are TRBV27 and TRBJ1-2, with no clear D. The CDR3 is 10 amino acids. The V gene's germline CDR1 is MNHEY and CDR2 SMNVEV (reference sequence). The germline V and J ends were trimmed by 8 bases and 8 bases, with 9 bases remaining between them. The CDR3 spells CASCIKGYTF. The CDR3 bases are TGTGCCAGCTGCATAAAGGGCTACACCTTC.

This clone was counted between two and nine times. The V gene is TRBV30, the J gene TRBJ1-3; D remains ambiguous. From germline, CDR1 is GTSNPN and CDR2 SVGIG (reference sequence). The CDR3 covers 14 residues. V lost 1 base and J lost 3, with 10 bases in between. For the CDR3, the DNA is TGTGCCTGGAGTGGACAAATTGGTGGAAACACCATATATTTT. Translating gives CAWSGQIGGNTIYF.

This clone was detected only a few times. This sequence joins TRBV4-3 and TRBJ2-7; D gene unclear. The length of the CDR3 is 14 residues. The V and J ends lost 0 bases and 7 bases respectively, with 13 bases between them. CDR1 is LGHNA, CDR2 YSLEER, per germline. The CDR3 DNA reads TGCGCCAGCAGCCAAGATCCTGGGAAAAGGGAGCAGTACTTC. This translates into CASSQDPGKREQYF.

The chain uses TRBV29-1 and TRBJ1-1, with D unclear. V gave up 1 base and J gave up 2 bases, with 11 bases separating them. Germline CDR1 reads SQVTM; CDR2 reads ANQGSEA. CDR3 length equals 14 residues. The CDR3 reads CSVEVGLPNTEAFF. CDR3 nucleotide sequence: TGCAGCGTTGAAGTCGGGCTCCCCAACACTGAAGCTTTCTTT.

The chain recombines TRBV19 with TRBJ2-7, with D tentatively TRBD1 (5 bases). The CDR3 runs 12 residues. V was shortened by 8 bases and J by 4 bases, with 12 bases between the two germline ends. The V gene's germline CDR1 is LNHDA and CDR2 SQIVND (reference sequence). CDR3 sequence reads: CASSGIGYEQYF. In DNA form, the CDR3 reads TGTGCCAGTTCAGGGATTGGATACGAGCAGTACTTC.

This clone turned up a few times. The gene calls are TRBV29-1 and TRBJ1-3, with D possibly being TRBD1 (6 bases). Germline V lookup: CDR1 SQVTM, CDR2 ANQGSEA. V dropped 7 bases and J dropped 4 bases, with 14 bases sitting between them. The CDR3 loop spans 13 amino acids. The CDR3 sequence is CSATGQGGNTIYF. The CDR3 DNA sequence: TGCAGCGCTACGGGGCAGGGGGGAAACACCATATATTTT.

This rearrangement joins TRBV5-1 to TRBJ1-5; TRBD1 might be the D (5 bases). Trimming took 0 bases from V and 0 from J, leaving 7 bases between them. Germline values: CDR1 SGHRS, CDR2 YFSETQ. The CDR3 has 15 residues. CDR3 amino acids: CASSLGGDSNQPQHF. CDR3 DNA sequence: TGCGCCAGCAGCTTGGGAGGGGATAGCAATCAGCCCCAGCATTTT.

This clone turned up a few times. The chain carries TRBV5-1 and TRBJ1-3; no clear D. In germline, CDR1 is SGHRS, CDR2 YFSETQ. The germline V and J ends were trimmed by 4 bases and 3 bases, with 11 bases remaining between them. The CDR3 has 14 amino acids. CDR3 nucleotide sequence: TGCGCCAGCAGCCTAGGCTCGTTTGGAAACACCATATATTTT. It is translated as CASSLGSFGNTIYF. The complete variable domain, with remaining parts taken from reference TRBV5-1 and TRBJ1-3, reads KAGVTQTPRYLIKTRGQQVTLSCSPISGHRSVSWYQQTPGQGLQFLFEYFSETQRNKGNFPGRFSGRQFSNSRSEMNVSTLELGDSALYLCASSLGSFGNTIYFGEGSWLTVV.

The CDR3 sequence is CASSVVGGDTGELFF. The DNA of the CDR3 is TGTGCCAGCAGCGTCGTAGGTGGGGACACCGGGGAGCTGTTTTTT. This rearrangement joins TRBV9 to TRBJ2-2; no clear D gene. The CDR3 runs to 15 residues. Trimming took 2 bases from V and 3 from J, leaving 11 bases between them. Germline loops: CDR1 SGDLS, CDR2 YYNGEE.

The gene calls are TRBV5-1 and TRBJ2-3; 10 positions agree with TRBD2. Germline trimming cut 1 base from V and 0 bases from J; bases unmatched to any gene: 5. There are 17 residues in the CDR3. Looked up from germline, CDR1 is SGHRS and CDR2 is YFSETQ. CDR3: CASSLSGRAGSTDTQYF. CDR3 bases: TGCGCCAGCAGCTTGAGCGGGAGGGCCGGGAGCACAGATACGCAGTATTTT.

The chain uses TRBV25-1 and TRBJ2-1; D remains unclear. V was trimmed by 1 base and J by 9 bases, leaving 16 bases between them. The CDR3 consists of 15 residues. CDR1 is MGHDK, CDR2 SYGVNS, per germline. CDR3 loop: CASSESDRFQLEQFF. The CDR3 DNA sequence: TGTGCCAGCAGTGAATCCGATCGGTTCCAGCTTGAGCAGTTCTTC. The variable domain in full, with the rest retrieved from reference TRBV25-1 and TRBJ2-1, is EADIYQTPRYLVIGTGKKITLECSQTMGHDKMYWYQQDPGMELHLIHYSYGVNSTEKGDLSSESTVSRIRTEHFPLTLESARPSHTSQYLCASSESDRFQLEQFFGPGTRLTVL.

The J gene is TRBJ1-3, the V gene TRBV7-9; D is unresolved. The CDR3 spans 14 residues. The V gene's germline CDR1 is SEHNR and CDR2 FQNEAQ (reference sequence). Trimming cost V 2 bases and J 0 bases, with 5 bases left between them. As DNA, the CDR3 is TGTGCCAGCAGCTTACAGGACTCTGGAAACACCATATATTTT. Protein sequence: CASSLQDSGNTIYF.